The 5 T cell receptor beta chains given below trace back to one sample, sequenced in a study of blood T cell repertoires in COVID-19. This table comes from immunoSEQ multiplex PCR, and its TCRdb copy is limited to in-frame clones, with some not included. The table has approximately 89,000 clones, approximately 86% seen once. Sequenced input: peripheral blood. The source is a woman between 65 and 79 years old with active or convalescent COVID-19.

The V gene is TRBV19, the J gene TRBJ1-5, with D perhaps TRBD1 (6 bases). From germline, CDR1 is LNHDA and CDR2 SQIVND (reference sequence). V lost 3 bases and J lost 4, with 10 bases in between. This CDR3 is built from 14 residues. CDR3 protein: CASSMGHQNQPQHF. The DNA for the CDR3 is TGTGCCAGTAGTATGGGACACCAAAATCAGCCCCAGCATTTT.

The V and J genes are TRBV4-2 and TRBJ2-1; 11 bases are shared with TRBD2. With 3 bases clipped from V and 5 bases from J, the junction kept 3 bases outside the gene matches. This CDR3 comprises 15 residues. Germline CDR1 and CDR2: LGHNA and YNFKEQ. The CDR3: CASSQTSGEHNEQFF. Here the CDR3 DNA reads TGTGCCAGCAGCCAGACTAGCGGGGAACACAATGAGCAGTTCTTC.

DNA of the CDR3: TGTGCCAGCAGCACCCAGACAGGGGCTGGAAACACCATATATTTT. As protein: CASSTQTGAGNTIYF. The chain combines TRBV7-6 with TRBJ1-3; 8 positions agree with TRBD1. This CDR3 has 15 amino acids. Trimming removed 5 bases from V and 2 bases from J; junction bases left unmatched: 5. The germline CDR1 and CDR2 sequences are SGHVS and FNYEAQ.

The chain has TRBV24-1 and TRBJ1-5; 8 bases fit TRBD1. Germline V gene lookup returns CDR1 KGHDR and CDR2 SFDVKD. The length of the CDR3 is 19 residues. The trim removed 2 bases at V and 6 bases at J, leaving 17 bases unmatched. The CDR3 DNA sequence: TGTGCCACCAGTGATTCCCCAACAGACAGGGGCATCCTCGGTCAGCCCCAGCATTTT. Translating gives CATSDSPTDRGILGQPQHF.

The rearrangement uses TRBV5-5 and TRBJ1-2, with 8 bases aligning to TRBD1. The junction had 2 bases not matched to a gene; V was cut back by 1 base and J by 9 bases. CDR1 and CDR2 from the germline V gene are SGHKS and YYEKEE (reference sequence). The CDR3 is 12 residues long. For the CDR3, the DNA is TGTGCCAGCAGCTTGCAGGGGGCGAGCTACACCTTC. Residues: CASSLQGASYTF.